The present TCR beta chain was sequenced within a study of regulatory T cells in long-lasting Graves disease. Study background: Newly diagnosed Graves' patients had taken antithyroid drugs under 3 months. Study-level points and caveats: Persistent cases of Graves' showed reduced TCR diversity relative to newly diagnosed patients.

In germline, CDR1 is MNHNS, CDR2 SASEGT. The V gene lost 6 bases and the J gene lost 10 bases, with 10 bases spanning the gap. The CDR3 sequence is 12 residues long. Sequencing libraries for TCR beta were prepared with iRepertoire HTBI primers and Arm-PCR of CDR3 regions. In TCRdb, the multiplex PCR reads were re-called with MiXCR into one record per CDR3 protein. The repertoire consists of around 230,000 distinct CDR3 sequences, with 15% to 20% occurring once and the leading ten covering more than 20%. In the case of this clonotype: Its antigen is undetermined.

Sample time point: newly diagnosed GD, antithyroid drugs for less than 3 months. Extracted RNA from PBMCs served as the source of the TCR library. Those enrolled as patients came out of an endocrinology department in Xi'an, China. This TCR was sampled from a female donor with Graves disease. The rearrangement links TRBV6-1 to TRBJ1-6; D possibly corresponds to TRBD1 (5 bases). The material sequenced was peripheral blood mononuclear cells (PBMCs), taken at new diagnosis, from a patient treated with antithyroid drugs. This CDR3 is CASRRQSSPLHF. CDR3 bases: TGTGCCAGCAGGAGACAGTCCTCACCCCTCCACTTT.